These T cell receptor beta chains were read from a single sample in a study of human T cells and chemical hapten exposure. MiXCR, run by TCRdb on the RACE reads, gives a single entry per CDR3 protein. The repertoire holds roughly 120,000 distinct CDR3 sequences, with roughly a tenth as singletons. The specimen was whole blood, collected in connection with sensitization to the hapten diphenylcyclopropenone (DPC). The receptors come from a woman in her thirties or forties with alopecia areata. Some clones in this sample may be carry-over from other donors' samples. CDR3s include the opening cysteine and the closing phenylalanine or tryptophan. A D gene is named only where the DNA matches it firmly. A row's size may be missing; if present it is once, few, many or a size class.

size	J	V	D	DNA	CDR3
few	TRBJ1-4	TRBV7-6	TRBD1	TGTGCCAGCAGCCCGACAGGGGGCGTTGAAAAACTGTTTTTT	CASSPTGGVEKLFF
.	TRBJ2-7	TRBV3-1	TRBD2	TGTGCCAGCAGCCGCGGAGCGGGGTCCTACGAGCAGTACTTC	CASSRGAGSYEQYF
few	TRBJ2-5	TRBV6-6	.	TGTGCCAGCAGTTACTCCGGCTCCCGGGCGGAGACCCAGTACTTC	CASSYSGSRAETQYF
.	TRBJ2-7	TRBV6-2/TRBV6-3	.	TGTGCCAGCACGGCGGGACCCACCAACGAGCAGTACTTC	CASTAGPTNEQYF
.	TRBJ1-3	TRBV6-2/TRBV6-3	.	TGTGCCAGCAGTTACTCGCATTACAATGGAAACACCATATATTTT	CASSYSHYNGNTIYF
many	TRBJ1-2	TRBV18	TRBD1	TGTGCCAGCTCACTCGACAGGGTTGTGGACTATGGCTACACCTTC	CASSLDRVVDYGYTF
.	TRBJ1-1	TRBV29-1	.	TGCAGCGTGAATGGTGGGGGAGGCACTGAAGCTTTCTTT	CSVNGGGGTEAFF
few	TRBJ1-3	TRBV5-5	TRBD1	TGTGCCAGCAGCTGGGGACAGATCGGAGGTAACACCATATATTTT	CASSWGQIGGNTIYF
.	TRBJ2-3	TRBV11-2	.	TGTGCCAGCAGCTCGGAGCGTACAGATACGCAGTATTTT	CASSSERTDTQYF
few	TRBJ1-2	TRBV7-2	.	TGTGCCAGCAGCTTAGAAACTCTCCTGGGCTATGGCTACACCTTC	CASSLETLLGYGYTF
many	TRBJ2-7	TRBV6-6	TRBD1	TGTGCCAGCACCCGACGACAGGGCGGCGAGCAGTACTTC	CASTRRQGGEQYF
many	TRBJ2-7	TRBV27	.	TGTGCCAGCAGGACAGGAGCCTACGAGCAGTACTTC	CASRTGAYEQYF
many	TRBJ1-2	TRBV29-1	TRBD1	TGCAGCGTTGACAGGGGGCGAATCTATGGCTACACCTTC	CSVDRGRIYGYTF
.	TRBJ1-4	TRBV20-1	.	TGCAGTGCCGCCAGAAAGGGGACCTCTCGAAATGAAAAACTGTTTTTT	CSAARKGTSRNEKLFF
few	TRBJ1-2	TRBV28	.	TGTGCCAGCAGTGGGGACCGGGGAGTTAATGGCTACACCTTC	CASSGDRGVNGYTF
many	TRBJ2-5	TRBV11-2	.	TGTGCCAGCAGCCCAAGCGGCGGACCAAGGGCCCAGTACTTC	CASSPSGGPRAQYF
few	TRBJ2-3	TRBV4-3	.	TGCGCCAGCAGCCAAGATTTCTCCGGGGGGCCCGTAGATACGCAGTATTTT	CASSQDFSGGPVDTQYF
.	TRBJ1-6	TRBV3-1	TRBD1	TGTGCCAGCAGCCATGCTGGACAGGGAAATTCACCCCTCCACTTT	CASSHAGQGNSPLHF
many	TRBJ1-5	TRBV20-1	.	TGCAGTGCTAGTAGTGTGGGCTTGAGCAATCAGCCCCAGCATTTT	CSASSVGLSNQPQHF
.	TRBJ1-2	TRBV12-3/TRBV12-4	.	TGTGCCAGCGCTGGGCGCAGCCCGTATGGCTACACCTTC	CASAGRSPYGYTF
many	TRBJ1-1	TRBV7-9	.	TGTGCCAGCAGCTCCTACAGGGCCTCCGGGACTGAAGCTTTCTTT	CASSSYRASGTEAFF
many	TRBJ1-2	TRBV12-3/TRBV12-4	TRBD1	TGTGCCAGCAGTCTATACAGGGGAGGAGGCTACACCTTC	CASSLYRGGGYTF
many	TRBJ2-2	TRBV2	.	TGTGCCAGCATTGGACGGCGAGCTGGCACCGGGGAGCTGTTTTTT	CASIGRRAGTGELFF
.	TRBJ2-1	TRBV18	.	TGTGCCAGCTCACCAAATACAGGTCTTTACAATGAGCAGTTCTTC	CASSPNTGLYNEQFF
many	TRBJ2-1	TRBV12-3/TRBV12-4	TRBD2	TGTGCCAGCAGTTTCCTAGCGGGGGGGCTTGATGAGCAGTTCTTC	CASSFLAGGLDEQFF
many	TRBJ1-2	TRBV5-4	.	TGTGCCAGCAGCACACCAGGACGGATCTATGGCTACACCTTC	CASSTPGRIYGYTF
few	TRBJ2-7	TRBV29-1	TRBD1	TGCAGCGTTGTCGGACAGGGAAGTTCCTACGAGCAGTACTTC	CSVVGQGSSYEQYF
few	TRBJ2-4	TRBV12-3/TRBV12-4	TRBD1	TGTGCCAGCAGTCAACGGACAGGGTGGCAGAACATTCAGTACTTC	CASSQRTGWQNIQYF
few	TRBJ2-7	TRBV4-3	TRBD1	TGCGCCAGCAGCCAAGATGGGGACAGTTCCTACGAGCAGTACTTC	CASSQDGDSSYEQYF
many	TRBJ1-5	TRBV5-4	.	TGTGCCAGCAGCTTGGCAGGCCTTAATCAGCCCCAGCATTTT	CASSLAGLNQPQHF
many	TRBJ2-7	TRBV28	.	TGTGCCAGCATCTCGGGGACGCTCGAGCAGTACTTC	CASISGTLEQYF
many	TRBJ1-4	TRBV7-2	TRBD1	TGTGCCAGCAGCCCACAGGGGCTCAATGAAAAACTGTTTTTT	CASSPQGLNEKLFF
few	TRBJ2-2	TRBV18	.	TGTGCCAGCTCACCAATTTACCAGAACACCGGGGAGCTGTTTTTT	CASSPIYQNTGELFF
many	TRBJ1-5	TRBV10-3	TRBD1	TGTGCCATCAGTGTCGCGGGACAGGGTAATCAGCCCCAGCATTTT	CAISVAGQGNQPQHF
many	TRBJ1-1	TRBV6-2/TRBV6-3	TRBD1	TGTGCCAGCAGCCAGACAGGGGATGAAGCTTTCTTT	CASSQTGDEAFF
few	TRBJ1-1	TRBV3-1	.	TGTGCCAGCAGCCAAGCGGGTTTCGAAGCTTTCTTT	CASSQAGFEAFF
few	TRBJ2-1	TRBV28	TRBD1	TGTGCCAGCAGTTCACGTCTGGGGACAGGGGGCTCCAATGAGCAGTTCTTC	CASSSRLGTGGSNEQFF
.	TRBJ2-4	TRBV20-1	.	TGCAGTGCTAGATCGGGGCTGGGAAACACTCAGTACTTC	CSARSGLGNTQYF
many	TRBJ2-7	TRBV5-1	TRBD1	TGCGCCAGCAGCGGGGGACAGGGGCCCGGGGAGCAGTACTTC	CASSGGQGPGEQYF
few	TRBJ2-5	TRBV4-2	TRBD2	TGTGCCAGCAGCCCCAGGACTAGCGGGGGGGAAGAGACCCAGTACTTC	CASSPRTSGGEETQYF
many	TRBJ1-4	TRBV12-3/TRBV12-4	.	TGTGCCAGCAGTTTAGGGCATGATGAAAAACTGTTTTTT	CASSLGHDEKLFF
many	TRBJ1-5	TRBV6-2/TRBV6-3	.	TGTGCCAGCAGTTACGAAGGGGGACGGGGACAGCCCCAGCATTTT	CASSYEGGRGQPQHF
many	TRBJ1-1	TRBV4-3	.	TGCGCCAGCAGCCAAGATCTTTGGGGCACTGAAGCTTTCTTT	CASSQDLWGTEAFF
few	TRBJ1-2	TRBV6-5	.	TGTGCCAGCAGTTATTCCGAATCAGGGGCCCAGGGCTACACCTTC	CASSYSESGAQGYTF
.	TRBJ2-1	TRBV10-3	TRBD1	TGTGCCATCAGTGAAGACAGGGGCTCCTACAAAGAGCAGTTCTTC	CAISEDRGSYKEQFF
.	TRBJ2-2	TRBV7-2	.	TGTGCCAGCAGCCTCCCGGTGGGGCGGGGCACCGGGGAGCTGTTTTTT	CASSLPVGRGTGELFF
many	TRBJ2-2	TRBV27	.	TGTGCCAGCAGACCCCTGGGGGGGCCCGGGGAGCTGTTTTTT	CASRPLGGPGELFF
.	TRBJ1-5	TRBV4-2	.	TGTGCCAGCAGCCTAGATGGACCCGGAGGCAATCAGCCCCAGCATTTT	CASSLDGPGGNQPQHF
many	TRBJ2-7	TRBV29-1	TRBD1	TGCAGCGTTGTAGGACAGGGGGAGACCTACGAGCAGTACTTC	CSVVGQGETYEQYF
few	TRBJ2-7	TRBV3-1	.	TGTGCCAGCAGCCAAGACATCTGGTACGAGCAGTACTTC	CASSQDIWYEQYF
many	TRBJ1-2	TRBV6-1	.	TGTGCCAGCAATCCCGGGACGCTGGGAGCCTATGGCTACACCTTC	CASNPGTLGAYGYTF
.	TRBJ1-6	TRBV7-4	.	TGTGCCAGCAGCTGGGTATTAGTCAGGCGGAAAAATTCACCCCTCCACTTT	CASSWVLVRRKNSPLHF
few	TRBJ2-1	TRBV19	.	TGTGCCAGTAACGATGGTCCTACGTCCAATGAGCAGTTCTTC	CASNDGPTSNEQFF